Following are 16 T cell receptor beta chains from one sample sequenced in a study of blood T cell repertoires in COVID-19. The data were produced by immunoSEQ multiplex PCR, yet TCRdb's version contains in-frame clones alone and is incomplete. The sample records more than 250,000 clones, about 87% being singletons. Sequences were obtained from peripheral blood. These receptors were taken from a woman aged 50 to 60 with COVID-19, enrolled during active disease.

The chain has TRBV11-2 and TRBJ2-5; 7 bases are a match to TRBD2. After removal of 3 bases from V and 9 bases from J, the junction contained 7 bases not matched to a gene. The CDR3 is 13 residues long. Germline values: CDR1 SGHAT, CDR2 FQNNGV. The CDR3 here is CASSFGGSVAQYF. As DNA, the CDR3 is TGTGCCAGCAGCTTTGGCGGGAGTGTGGCCCAGTACTTC.

The CDR3 sequence is CASSSSLGLAGQETQYF. The CDR3 DNA sequence: TGTGCCAGCAGCTCCAGCCTGGGGCTAGCGGGTCAAGAGACCCAGTACTTC. The V and J genes are TRBV11-2 and TRBJ2-5; 8 bases are shared with TRBD2. The CDR3 is 17 amino acids. Per germline, CDR1 SGHAT and CDR2 FQNNGV. J lost 2 bases, V lost 4 bases, and 12 bases had no gene match.

The rearrangement uses TRBV7-8 and TRBJ1-4; TRBD1 matches at 9 bases. Germline V gives CDR1 SGHVS, CDR2 FQNEAQ. V gave up 3 bases and J gave up 8 bases; unmatched junction bases: 13. There are 17 residues in the CDR3. CDR3 loop: CASSFRPGTGSGEKLFF. The CDR3, as DNA: TGTGCCAGCAGCTTCCGTCCCGGGACAGGGTCGGGGGAAAAACTGTTTTTT.

The chain has TRBV5-6 and TRBJ1-5; 7 bases map to TRBD1. This CDR3 has 14 amino acids. After removal of 4 bases from V and 0 bases from J, the junction contained 1 base not matched to a gene. Germline V gene sequence: CDR1 SGHDT, CDR2 YYEEEE. The CDR3 is CASSRTGSNQPQHF. The CDR3 nucleotides read TGTGCCAGCAGCCGGACAGGTAGCAATCAGCCCCAGCATTTT.

The rearrangement uses TRBV27 and TRBJ2-3, with 8 positions matching TRBD1. The germline CDR1 and CDR2 sequences are MNHEY and SMNVEV (reference sequence). Trimming cost V 5 bases and J 2 bases; bases outside gene matches: 9. The CDR3 runs to 16 residues. The CDR3 here is CASSPTGTGFTDTQYF. CDR3 DNA: TGTGCCAGCAGTCCCACCGGGACAGGATTCACAGATACGCAGTATTTT.

The genes are TRBV27 and TRBJ2-3; D is possibly TRBD1 (5 bases). The CDR3 covers 15 residues. Trimming removed 6 bases at V and 2 bases at J, with 15 bases between. CDR1 MNHEY and CDR2 SMNVEV come from the germline V gene (reference sequence). CDR3 nucleotide sequence: TGTGCCAGCAGCAAACGACAGTTACTCACAGATACGCAGTATTTT. It specifies CASSKRQLLTDTQYF.

The gene calls are TRBV11-2 and TRBJ2-5; D is uncertain. Germline assignment: CDR1 SGHAT and CDR2 FQNNGV. This CDR3 contains 13 residues. V was clipped by 2 bases and J by 0 bases, with 4 bases between them. The CDR3, as DNA: TGTGCCAGCAGCTTACGTTACCAAGAGACCCAGTACTTC. Translated, it gives CASSLRYQETQYF.

The rearrangement links TRBV5-1 to TRBJ1-4; 9 bases fit TRBD1. This CDR3 is built from 15 residues. The V segment lost 4 bases and the J segment 11 bases; nucleotides outside the gene matches: 12. Germline V gene lookup returns CDR1 SGHRS and CDR2 YFSETQ. CDR3 sequence (DNA): TGCGCCAGCAGCCGGAACGGGGACAGGGCTGGGAAACTGTTTTTT. Encoded protein: CASSRNGDRAGKLFF.

V and J are TRBV4-1 and TRBJ2-7, with TRBD2 identical over 13 bases. The V and J ends lost 4 bases and 2 bases, in that order; junction bases with no gene match: 5. Germline V gene sequence: CDR1 MGHRA, CDR2 YSYEKL. The CDR3 runs to 16 residues. For the CDR3, the DNA is TGCGCCAGCAGCCGCGGGACTAGCGGGATCACCTACGAGCAGTACTTC. Its translation is CASSRGTSGITYEQYF.

This sequence joins TRBV7-9 and TRBJ2-2, with a possible D match to TRBD1 (6 bases). CDR1 SEHNR and CDR2 FQNEAQ come from the germline V gene (reference sequence). The CDR3 spans 16 residues. The germline V and J ends were trimmed by 7 bases and 0 bases, with 15 bases remaining between them. The CDR3 here is CASTMAGTTNTGELFF. The CDR3 DNA reads TGTGCCAGCACCATGGCCGGGACAACGAACACCGGGGAGCTGTTTTTT.

V is TRBV5-1 and J is TRBJ2-7, with 11 nucleotides matching TRBD2. CDR1 SGHRS and CDR2 YFSETQ come from the germline V gene. The CDR3 sequence is 15 residues long. The V gene end was trimmed by 5 bases and the J gene end by 3 bases; junction bases not matched to a gene: 7. The DNA for the CDR3 is TGCGCCAGCAGGGCGGCAACTAGCGGGGGCTACGAGCAGTACTTC. It is translated as CASRAATSGGYEQYF.

This chain joins TRBV9 and TRBJ1-3, with D unclear. Trimming removed 0 bases from V and 0 bases from J, with 13 bases in between. Germline CDR1 and CDR2: SGDLS and YYNGEE. CDR3 length equals 17 residues. The CDR3, as DNA: TGTGCCAGCAGCGTAGGAGTCACTCCTAGCTCTGGAAACACCATATATTTT. Protein product: CASSVGVTPSSGNTIYF. The full variable domain, in which reference TRBV9 and TRBJ1-3 provide the parts outside the CDR3, is DSGVTQTPKHLITATGQRVTLRCSPRSGDLSVYWYQQSLDQGLQFLIQYYNGEERAKGNILERFSAQQFPDLHSELNLSSLELGDSALYFCASSVGVTPSSGNTIYFGEGSWLTVV.

The CDR3 loop is CASSALGGDRGGSGRNTIYF. Here the CDR3 DNA reads TGTGCCAGCAGCGCGTTGGGGGGGGACAGGGGAGGATCAGGAAGAAACACCATATATTTT. The rearrangement links TRBV5-4 to TRBJ1-3, with TRBD1 matching over 10 bases. From germline, CDR1 is SGHNT and CDR2 YYREEE (reference sequence). V lost 4 bases and J lost 5; bases outside the gene matches: 21. The CDR3 loop spans 20 amino acids.

The chain couples TRBV30 to TRBJ1-2; D unresolved. Germline CDR1 and CDR2: GTSNPN and SVGIG (reference sequence). V dropped 2 bases and J dropped 6 bases, with 13 bases sitting between them. The length of the CDR3 is 13 residues. Here the CDR3 reads CAWSLQGGDGYTF. Written as DNA, the CDR3 is TGTGCCTGGAGTTTACAAGGCGGTGATGGCTACACCTTC.

A few counts support this clone. CDR3 amino acids: CASSLGTRQDYGYTF. CDR3 DNA: TGTGCCAGCAGCTTAGGAACCAGGCAGGACTATGGCTACACCTTC. V and J are TRBV7-9 and TRBJ1-2, with D unresolved. V shed 1 base and J shed 3 bases, with 12 bases lying between them. Germline CDR1 and CDR2: SEHNR and FQNEAQ (reference sequence). This CDR3 has 15 residues.

The chain is built from TRBV5-4 and TRBJ2-3; 7 nucleotides align to TRBD1. With 4 bases clipped from V and 6 bases from J, the junction kept 5 bases outside the gene matches. The V gene's germline CDR1 is SGHNT and CDR2 YYREEE (reference sequence). The CDR3 has 13 residues. The CDR3: CASSRTQGDTQYF. CDR3 in DNA: TGTGCCAGCAGCCGAACACAGGGGGATACGCAGTATTTT.